The rows below give T cell receptor beta chains drawn from one sample of a study of shared clonotypes between healthy human individuals. The protocol was immunoSEQ multiplex PCR, while the TCRdb copy is restricted to in-frame clones and leaves out a portion. Of millions of clones listed, about 95% are singletons. The sequencing input was naive CD8+ T cells sorted from blood. The receptors come from a young man in good health. The CDR3 runs from the conserved cysteine through the conserved F or W. Fields, in order: CDR3 length, J gene, V gene, CDR3 protein.

len: 18
j_gene: TRBJ1-6
v_gene: TRBV4-3
CDR3aa: CASSQGTGSPDYNSPLHF

len: 15
j_gene: TRBJ2-1
v_gene: TRBV2
CDR3aa: CASSESSGRDNEQFF

len: 15
j_gene: TRBJ2-1
v_gene: TRBV7-6
CDR3aa: CASSLLAEEANEQFF

len: 14
j_gene: TRBJ1-5
v_gene: TRBV27
CDR3aa: CASSDRDSNQPQHF

len: 13
j_gene: TRBJ2-3
v_gene: TRBV11-2
CDR3aa: CASSLGGRDTQYF

len: 17
j_gene: TRBJ1-4
v_gene: TRBV4-1
CDR3aa: CASSQVHAGHTNEKLFF

len: 15
j_gene: TRBJ2-7
v_gene: TRBV29-1
CDR3aa: CSAATSGISSYEQYF

len: 17
j_gene: TRBJ2-4
v_gene: TRBV2
CDR3aa: CASSELFPGLADNIQYF

len: 16
j_gene: TRBJ2-7
v_gene: TRBV6-6
CDR3aa: CASSYPSGGHSYEQYF

len: 16
j_gene: TRBJ1-5
v_gene: TRBV6-1
CDR3aa: CASSEGPGGIIQPQHF

len: 12
j_gene: TRBJ1-3
v_gene: TRBV7-9
CDR3aa: CAARGIRDTIYF

len: 13
j_gene: TRBJ2-2
v_gene: TRBV6-1
CDR3aa: CASSELGTGELFF

len: 12
j_gene: TRBJ2-7
v_gene: TRBV28
CDR3aa: CASSPDSYEQYF

len: 16
j_gene: TRBJ2-2
v_gene: TRBV30
CDR3aa: CAWSVQSGGAAGELFF